The 15 T cell receptor beta chains reported below all come from one sample, sequenced in a study of blood T cell repertoires in COVID-19. Using immunoSEQ multiplex PCR, the repertoire was profiled, and TCRdb retains in-frame clones only, with some absent. The sample includes more than 200,000 clones, 70% to 90% of them seen just once. Sequencing input: PBMCs or T cells enriched from blood (not recorded which). These receptors all come from a man in his forties who had recovered from COVID-19.

V is TRBV24-1 and J is TRBJ2-5; 8 bases agree with TRBD1. Germline V gene lookup returns CDR1 KGHDR and CDR2 SFDVKD. V shed 4 bases, J shed 6 bases, and the junction held 9 bases outside the gene matches. CDR3 length: 15 residues. The CDR3 reads CATSDNGQGWQTQYF. The DNA of the CDR3 is TGTGCCACCAGTGACAATGGACAGGGTTGGCAGACCCAGTACTTC.

This CDR3 is CASSNGGATSTDTQYF. CDR3 nucleotides: TGTGCCAGCTCAAACGGGGGGGCCACTAGCACAGATACGCAGTATTTT. This chain links TRBV18 with TRBJ2-3, with 8 bases lining up with TRBD2. The V gene's germline CDR1 is KGHSH and CDR2 LQKENI. This CDR3 contains 16 residues. Trimming took 5 bases from V and 0 from J; bases not matched to a gene: 7.

J is TRBJ2-7 and V is TRBV30; possible D gene TRBD1, 5 bases. The CDR3 consists of 13 residues. V was cut by 2 bases and J by 5 bases, with 13 bases left in between. The germline CDR1 and CDR2 sequences are GTSNPN and SVGIG (reference sequence). The CDR3 DNA reads TGTGCCTGGAGTAAGTTCAGGGCGGACGAGCAGTACTTC. Protein: CAWSKFRADEQYF.

The chain recombines TRBV29-1 with TRBJ1-3, with D unresolved. CDR3 length: 12 residues. Trimming removed 7 bases at V and 0 bases at J, with 7 bases between. Germline V gene lookup returns CDR1 SQVTM and CDR2 ANQGSEA. The CDR3 sequence: CSAGYSGNTIYF. The CDR3 DNA reads TGCAGCGCCGGGTACTCTGGAAACACCATATATTTT.

The chain is built from TRBV7-6 and TRBJ2-5; TRBD1 is a possible D gene (5 bases). Germline CDR1 and CDR2: SGHVS and FNYEAQ. The germline V and J ends were trimmed by 5 bases and 4 bases, with 23 bases remaining between them. The CDR3 is 17 residues long. The CDR3 is CASSPPNRHRNRETQYF. The DNA for the CDR3 is TGTGCCAGCAGCCCCCCTAACAGGCATAGGAACCGAGAGACCCAGTACTTC.

The chain recombines TRBV27 with TRBJ1-4; possible D gene TRBD1, 5 bases. Germline CDR1 reads MNHEY; CDR2 reads SMNVEV (reference sequence). This CDR3 comprises 14 residues. Trimming cost V 4 bases and J 4 bases, with 10 bases left between them. The CDR3 nucleotides are TGTGCCAGCAGTTCCGACAGCTTTAATGAAAAACTGTTTTTT. It codes for CASSSDSFNEKLFF. Full variable domain (rest looked up from reference TRBV27 and TRBJ1-4): EAQVTQNPRYLITVTGKKLTVTCSQNMNHEYMSWYRQDPGLGLRQIYYSMNVEVTDKGDVPEGYKVSRKEKRNFPLILESPSPNQTSLYFCASSSDSFNEKLFFGSGTQLSVL.

V gene TRBV28 combines with J gene TRBJ2-1; 8 nucleotides align to TRBD2. Trimming removed 7 bases from V and 9 bases from J; junction bases left unmatched: 11. This CDR3 has 14 residues. The germline V gene encodes CDR1 MDHEN and CDR2 SYDVKM. CDR3 sequence (DNA): TGTGCCAGCATGTTCCCGGGAGGGCGGGTTGAGCAGTTCTTC. Its protein is CASMFPGGRVEQFF. Variable domain in full (rest from reference TRBV28 and TRBJ2-1): DVKVTQSSRYLVKRTGEKVFLECVQDMDHENMFWYRQDPGLGLRLIYFSYDVKMKEKGDIPEGYSVSREKKERFSLILESASTNQTSMYLCASMFPGGRVEQFFGPGTRLTVL.

This chain uses TRBV2 with TRBJ2-1; TRBD1 might be the D (6 bases). V lost 7 bases and J 4 bases, leaving 20 bases between the germline ends. Germline V gene data show CDR1 as SNHLY and CDR2 as FYNNEI. CDR3 length: 16 amino acids. CDR3 DNA: TGTGCCAGCACCGGACAGTTGTATGAGGTTTACAATGAGCAGTTCTTC. This codes for CASTGQLYEVYNEQFF.

The V and J genes are TRBV12-3 or TRBV12-4 and TRBJ2-2; tentative D call: TRBD1 (5 bases). Trimming removed 5 bases from V and 5 bases from J, with 9 bases in between. This CDR3 comprises 13 residues. The CDR3 DNA sequence: TGTGCCAGCAGTATCAGGGAAACCGGGGAGCTGTTTTTT. It yields the protein CASSIRETGELFF.

V usage is TRBV28 and J usage is TRBJ2-5; a possible D gene is TRBD2 (6 bases). This CDR3 contains 14 residues. Germline CDR1 MDHEN, CDR2 SYDVKM. Trimming took 5 bases from V and 2 from J, leaving 12 bases between them. CDR3 sequence: CASSSGPTQETQYF. As DNA, the CDR3 is TGTGCCAGCAGTAGCGGGCCTACACAAGAGACCCAGTACTTC. The complete variable domain, with remaining parts taken from reference TRBV28 and TRBJ2-5, reads DVKVTQSSRYLVKRTGEKVFLECVQDMDHENMFWYRQDPGLGLRLIYFSYDVKMKEKGDIPEGYSVSREKKERFSLILESASTNQTSMYLCASSSGPTQETQYFGPGTRLLVL.

The chain carries TRBV7-8 and TRBJ2-6; maybe TRBD2 (6 bases). Germline CDR1 and CDR2: SGHVS and FQNEAQ. Between the trimmed V and J ends, which lost 4 bases and 0 bases, there was a span of 10 bases. The CDR3 is made up of 16 amino acids. CDR3 nucleotides: TGTGCCAGCAGCTCGGACGGGGGCTCTGGGGCCAACGTCCTGACTTTC. Amino acid sequence: CASSSDGGSGANVLTF.

J is TRBJ2-7 and V is TRBV27; a weak D match, TRBD1 (6 bases). Germline V lookup: CDR1 MNHEY, CDR2 SMNVEV (reference sequence). V was trimmed by 0 bases and J by 2 bases, leaving 11 bases between them. The CDR3 is 15 amino acids. The CDR3 reads CASSLSRTVPYEQYF. Here the CDR3 DNA reads TGTGCCAGCAGTTTATCACGGACAGTTCCCTACGAGCAGTACTTC.

This chain uses TRBV27 with TRBJ2-1; 16 nucleotides line up with TRBD2. J was trimmed by 7 bases and V by 0 bases; bases with no gene match: 0. CDR1 MNHEY and CDR2 SMNVEV come from the germline V gene (reference sequence). The CDR3 has 16 residues. The CDR3 region is CASSLSGLAGGNEQFF. CDR3 nucleotides: TGTGCCAGCAGTTTATCGGGACTAGCGGGGGGGAATGAGCAGTTCTTC.

The CDR3 bases are TGTGCCTGGGTTAGCTTAGAGACCCAGTACTTC. Translation: CAWVSLETQYF. The genes are TRBV30 and TRBJ2-5; no firm D call. CDR1 and CDR2 from the germline V gene are GTSNPN and SVGIG (reference sequence). This CDR3 is 11 amino acids long. The V end lost 5 bases, the J end lost 4 bases, and 8 bases lay between the germline ends.

V and J are TRBV5-1 and TRBJ2-3; TRBD1 aligns across 7 bases. Germline V gene sequence: CDR1 SGHRS, CDR2 YFSETQ. The J segment lost 6 bases and the V segment lost 0 bases, leaving 7 bases of the junction unmatched. The CDR3 contains 15 residues. CDR3 amino acids: CASSLVFEGQDTQYF. CDR3 DNA sequence: TGCGCCAGCAGCTTGGTTTTCGAGGGACAGGATACGCAGTATTTT.